The rows below give T cell receptor beta chains drawn from one sample of a study of PD-1 blockade in mismatch repair-deficient tumors. Here immunoSEQ multiplex PCR was the method, and the copy in TCRdb shows in-frame clones only, minus some. The table records over 100,000 clones, roughly 80% of them present only once. The material was peripheral blood, obtained approximately 14 months after starting pembrolizumab. These receptors were collected from an adult with mismatch repair-deficient cancer. Each CDR3 is given with its conserved first and last residue. D genes are given only for firm matches. Some rows have no size entry. The others give once, few or many, or a class for an expanded clone.

V gene	clone size	J gene	D gene	CDR3 protein	CDR3 DNA
TRBV7-8	once	TRBJ1-2	TRBD1	CASSSRETGGQGYTF	TGTGCCAGCAGCTCACGGGAGACAGGGGGCCAGGGCTACACCTTC
TRBV19	-	TRBJ1-1	-	CASSILGNTEAFF	TGTGCCAGTAGTATTTTGGGTAACACTGAAGCTTTCTTT
TRBV29-1	-	TRBJ2-3	-	CSVEGVGTYTQYF	TGCAGCGTTGAAGGGGTGGGCACATATACGCAGTATTTT
TRBV2	-	TRBJ2-3	-	CASRGGLSTDTQYF	TGTGCCAGCAGGGGGGGACTGAGCACAGATACGCAGTATTTT
TRBV11-3	-	TRBJ2-5	-	CASSLGLPGGEETQYF	TGTGCCAGCAGCTTAGGCCTCCCCGGCGGAGAAGAGACCCAGTACTTC
TRBV5-4	-	TRBJ2-7	TRBD2	CASSITSGRSSYEQYF	TGTGCCAGCAGCATCACTAGCGGTAGGAGCTCCTACGAGCAGTACTTC
TRBV11-1	-	TRBJ2-1	-	CASSPVGTNEQFF	TGTGCCAGCAGCCCTGTGGGGACCAATGAGCAGTTCTTC
TRBV2	-	TRBJ2-1	-	CASRGDLYNEQFF	TGTGCCAGCAGAGGGGACCTCTACAATGAGCAGTTCTTC
TRBV4-1	-	TRBJ2-3	-	CASSQEEGEADTQYF	TGCGCCAGCAGCCAAGAAGAGGGCGAGGCAGATACGCAGTATTTT
TRBV4-3	-	TRBJ1-1	TRBD1	CASSRQGAAFF	TGCGCCAGCAGCCGACAGGGTGCAGCTTTCTTT
TRBV19	-	TRBJ2-1	TRBD2	CASSLTSGSNNEQFF	TGTGCCAGTAGCCTGACTAGCGGGAGCAATAATGAGCAGTTCTTC
TRBV27	few	TRBJ2-7	TRBD1	CASWDRGREQYF	TGTGCCTCCTGGGACAGGGGGCGCGAGCAGTACTTC
TRBV4-1	-	TRBJ1-1	TRBD1	CASSPRGAGTGVPTEAFF	TGCGCCAGCAGCCCGAGGGGGGCCGGGACAGGGGTCCCCACTGAAGCTTTCTTT
TRBV11-2	once	TRBJ2-7	-	CASSLVLQGKGYEQYF	TGTGCCAGCAGCTTAGTTTTACAGGGAAAGGGTTACGAGCAGTACTTC
TRBV18	-	TRBJ2-7	-	CASSPLGEQYF	TGTGCCAGCTCACCACTGGGCGAGCAGTACTTC
TRBV19	many	TRBJ2-1	TRBD1	CASSNQGARHEQFF	TGTGCCAGTAGTAACCAGGGGGCGCGTCATGAGCAGTTCTTC
TRBV29-1	few	TRBJ1-2	-	CSVSQVSYGYTF	TGCAGCGTTTCGCAGGTGTCCTATGGCTACACCTTC
TRBV7-2	-	TRBJ2-7	TRBD2	CASSFTSGATYEQYF	TGTGCCAGCAGCTTCACTAGCGGGGCTACCTACGAGCAGTACTTC
TRBV5-4	-	TRBJ1-2	TRBD1	CASSLQGGYGYTF	TGTGCCAGCAGCCTCCAGGGGGGGTATGGCTACACCTTC
TRBV7-2	-	TRBJ2-7	TRBD2	CASTLMAGETYEQYF	TGTGCCAGCACCCTAATGGCGGGGGAGACCTACGAGCAGTACTTC
TRBV5-4	few	TRBJ1-2	-	CASSPEVGNYGYTF	TGTGCCAGCAGCCCCGAGGTGGGCAACTATGGCTACACCTTC
TRBV6-1	few	TRBJ2-3	-	CASSGGGRGSDTQYF	TGTGCCAGCAGCGGTGGGGGGAGAGGGTCAGATACGCAGTATTTT
TRBV19	once	TRBJ2-7	-	CASSNIYKDEQYF	TGTGCCAGTAGCAATATATATAAAGACGAGCAGTACTTC
TRBV6-6	-	TRBJ1-5	-	CASSAQGGQPQHF	TGTGCCAGCAGTGCCCAGGGTGGTCAGCCCCAGCATTTT
TRBV4-3	-	TRBJ2-3	TRBD2	CASSPSGTRTDTQYF	TGCGCCAGCAGCCCGTCCGGGACTAGAACAGATACGCAGTATTTT
TRBV6-1	-	TRBJ1-5	-	CASMSISNQPQHF	TGTGCCAGCATGAGCATTAGCAATCAGCCCCAGCATTTT
TRBV7-3	-	TRBJ2-5	TRBD1	CASSYAGTGGKTQYF	TGTGCCAGCAGTTACGCCGGGACAGGGGGCAAGACCCAGTACTTC
TRBV5-1	-	TRBJ1-2	-	CASSLNERGGYTF	TGCGCCAGCAGCTTGAATGAGAGGGGTGGCTACACCTTC
TRBV5-1	-	TRBJ1-1	-	CASSSSWGNTEAFF	TGCGCCAGCAGCTCCTCTTGGGGTAACACTGAAGCTTTCTTT
TRBV7-9	-	TRBJ2-6	TRBD1	CASSFSDRGETGANVLTF	TGTGCCAGCAGCTTTAGTGACAGGGGGGAAACTGGGGCCAACGTCCTGACTTTC
TRBV2	-	TRBJ2-1	TRBD2	CASSELGTSYNEQFF	TGTGCCAGCAGTGAATTGGGGACTAGTTACAATGAGCAGTTCTTC
TRBV29-1	few	TRBJ1-2	-	CSVESTVYGYTF	TGCAGCGTTGAAAGTACAGTCTATGGCTACACCTTC
TRBV5-5	-	TRBJ2-7	-	CASSSPGRLYEQYF	TGTGCCAGCAGTTCCCCGGGACGGCTCTACGAGCAGTACTTC
TRBV7-8	-	TRBJ2-4	TRBD2	CASSLVTSGTSKNIQYF	TGTGCCAGCAGCTTAGTAACTAGCGGTACATCCAAAAACATTCAGTACTTC
TRBV29-1	-	TRBJ2-1	TRBD2	CSGGLAGGNEQFF	TGCAGCGGGGGACTAGCGGGAGGCAATGAGCAGTTCTTC
TRBV7-2	-	TRBJ2-7	-	CASSLVRQGIVYEQYF	TGTGCCAGCAGCTTAGTTCGGCAAGGGATTGTCTACGAGCAGTACTTC
TRBV6-1	-	TRBJ2-2	-	CASSPSQGAGELFF	TGTGCCAGCAGTCCGTCTCAGGGCGCCGGGGAGCTGTTTTTT
TRBV6-4	-	TRBJ1-2	-	CASVKEGILSGYTF	TGTGCCAGTGTAAAGGAGGGTATTCTCTCTGGCTACACCTTC
TRBV18	-	TRBJ2-1	TRBD2	CASSSIAGGPIYNEQFF	TGTGCCAGCTCATCGATAGCGGGAGGGCCGATCTACAATGAGCAGTTCTTC
TRBV10-3	-	TRBJ2-4	TRBD2	CAISAGTSSRSNIQYF	TGTGCCATCAGTGCCGGGACTAGCTCCCGTTCGAACATTCAGTACTTC
TRBV30	-	TRBJ1-1	-	CAWSETGEKNTEAFF	TGTGCCTGGAGTGAAACGGGGGAGAAGAACACTGAAGCTTTCTTT
TRBV29-1	-	TRBJ2-7	TRBD1	CSGAGTGGYEQYF	TGCAGCGGTGCGGGGACAGGGGGTTACGAGCAGTACTTC
TRBV13	few	TRBJ2-3	-	CASSRGGGLADTQYF	TGTGCCAGCAGCCGGGGAGGCGGTCTGGCAGATACGCAGTATTTT